The clone carrying this TCR beta chain was counted between two and nine times. The antigen is not known. Per the germline V gene, CDR1 is SGHRS and CDR2 is YFSETQ. The V and J ends lost 3 bases and 4 bases respectively, with 13 bases between them. The CDR3 loop spans 14 amino acids. This record comes from a study of identical twins. Findings and caveats of the study: Within cord blood, abundant beta clonotypes carried fewer insertions, but memory repertoires showed no such trend.

One entry per CDR3 protein, called by TCRdb with MiXCR from the 5' RACE reads. The table records fewer than 900,000 distinct CDR3 sequences, around 20% of them present only once. All donors were healthy Caucasians. This sample also appeared in a second study, on T cells expressing NK-cell markers. This second study says: Dominant NKG2C+ clonotypes were found to form about 1.0-7.0% of CD8+ T cells in roughly 6 donors. Clarity on HCMV specificity was lacking for the expanded NKG2C+ T cell clones.

What was sequenced was PBMCs. The sequence was collected from a woman aged 18-29 years in good health. The chain couples TRBV5-1 to TRBJ1-2; D uncertain. In DNA form, the CDR3 reads TGCGCCAGCAGCTCCTCAGTGGTTGCCTATGGCTACACCTTC. It codes for CASSSSVVAYGYTF.